Described below is a single T cell receptor (beta chain) sequence and its context. This sample was taken from a study of OX40 agonist ivuxolimab in advanced cancers. Study context: Hepatocellular carcinoma, melanoma, renal cell or head and neck cancer was diagnosed in the dose-escalation patients.

Data came from immunoSEQ multiplex PCR; TCRdb stores just in-frame clones and leaves some out. Among about 54,000 clones listed, 75% to 90% were seen once. Germline lookup yields CDR1 MRHNA and CDR2 SNTAGT. The CDR3 is 14 residues long. Trimming removed 8 bases at V and 9 bases at J, with 22 bases between. This sample comprised CD4+ or CD8+ T cells sorted from blood, obtained in a trial of the OX40 agonist ivuxolimab. This TCR was recovered from an adult with an advanced solid tumor such as melanoma, head and neck, liver or kidney cancer. J is TRBJ1-2 and V is TRBV6-4; a weak D match, TRBD1 (6 bases). The CDR3 coding sequence is TGTGCCAGCCTCGAACGATTAAAGGGGGGTCGCTACACCTTC. Its translation is CASLERLKGGRYTF.